The clone carrying this T cell receptor (beta chain) was detected only a few times. The identical CDR3 is also encoded by other nucleotide sequences in the sample. This sample is drawn from a study of cytomegalovirus exposure and HLA in healthy donors. The PCR used 60 Vbeta and 13 Jbeta primers. Profiled with immunoSEQ multiplex PCR; TCRdb holds only in-frame clones, not every one. The table lists 150,000 to 200,000 clones, about 79% of them singletons. The source of this sequence is a man aged 50 to 60 in good health and CMV-seropositive. Sequences were obtained from PBMCs.

The CDR3 DNA reads TGTGCCAGCAGCGTAGAAGGAGGGCCGGAGACCCAGTACTTC. Its protein is CASSVEGGPETQYF. The J gene is TRBJ2-5, the V gene TRBV9; a weak D match, TRBD2 (6 bases). The CDR3 covers 14 residues. CDR1 is SGDLS and CDR2 is YYNGEE in the germline V gene. V lost 0 bases and J 5 bases, leaving 11 bases between the germline ends.